This T cell receptor (beta chain) is from a study of beta chain features in type 1 diabetes. This clone was found a few times. Every isolated RNA sample was fully reverse transcribed, so sequencing captured expressed TCRB transcripts. Only in-frame clones appear in the TCRdb table, and some are missing; sequencing was by immunoSEQ multiplex PCR. The table lists around 350,000 clones, 10% to 15% of them singletons. V dropped 9 bases and J dropped 6 bases, with 14 bases sitting between them. There are 12 residues in the CDR3. Germline V gives CDR1 LNHDA, CDR2 SQIVND (reference sequence). V and J are TRBV19 and TRBJ1-2, with D hard to call. Sequencing input: naive CD4+ T cells from blood. The TCR comes from a man between 18 and 29 years old in good health. The CDR3 region has the DNA TGTGCCAGGGAGAGGGTATGGCATGGCTACACCTTC. This codes for CARERVWHGYTF.